This TCR beta chain was documented in a study of Ad26.COV2.S vaccination and SARS-CoV-2 variants. The V and J ends lost 5 bases and 2 bases respectively, with 13 bases between them. Germline values: CDR1 SGHVS, CDR2 FQNEAQ. The CDR3 is 15 amino acids. Clones were sequenced by immunoSEQ multiplex PCR, and TCRdb holds only the in-frame ones, with some missing. The sample yields about 350,000 clones, about 91% seen once. The V call is TRBV7-8, the J call TRBJ1-5; D possibly corresponds to TRBD1 (6 bases). Sequencing used peripheral blood, obtained after recovery from COVID-19. The sequence came from a human donor who had recovered from COVID-19. The CDR3 region is CASSPQGSRNQPQHF. CDR3 bases: TGTGCCAGCAGCCCACAGGGTAGTCGCAATCAGCCCCAGCATTTT.